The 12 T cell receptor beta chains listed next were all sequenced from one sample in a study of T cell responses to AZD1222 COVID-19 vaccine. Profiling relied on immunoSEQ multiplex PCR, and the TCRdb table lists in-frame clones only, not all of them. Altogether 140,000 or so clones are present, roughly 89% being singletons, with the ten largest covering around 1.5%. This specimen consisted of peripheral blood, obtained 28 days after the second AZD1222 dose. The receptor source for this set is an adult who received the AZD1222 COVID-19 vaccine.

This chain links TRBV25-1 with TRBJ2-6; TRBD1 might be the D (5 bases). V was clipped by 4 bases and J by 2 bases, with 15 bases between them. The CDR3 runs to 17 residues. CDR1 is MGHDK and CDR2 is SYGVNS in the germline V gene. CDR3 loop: CASSVDKGSAGANVLTF. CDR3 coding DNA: TGTGCCAGCAGTGTCGATAAGGGGTCCGCTGGGGCCAACGTCCTGACTTTC.

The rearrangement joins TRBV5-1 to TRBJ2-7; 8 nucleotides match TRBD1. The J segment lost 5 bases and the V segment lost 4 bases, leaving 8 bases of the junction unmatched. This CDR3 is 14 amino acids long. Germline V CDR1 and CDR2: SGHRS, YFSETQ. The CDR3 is CASSLRTGWDEQYF. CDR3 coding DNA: TGCGCCAGCAGCCTAAGGACAGGGTGGGACGAGCAGTACTTC.

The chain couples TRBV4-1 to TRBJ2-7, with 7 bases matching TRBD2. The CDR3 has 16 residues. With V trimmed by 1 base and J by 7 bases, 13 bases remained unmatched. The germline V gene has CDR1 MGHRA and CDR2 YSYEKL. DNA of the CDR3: TGCGCCAGCAGCCAAGCACATGGGGGGGGTGAGTGGGAGCAGTACTTC. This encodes CASSQAHGGGEWEQYF.

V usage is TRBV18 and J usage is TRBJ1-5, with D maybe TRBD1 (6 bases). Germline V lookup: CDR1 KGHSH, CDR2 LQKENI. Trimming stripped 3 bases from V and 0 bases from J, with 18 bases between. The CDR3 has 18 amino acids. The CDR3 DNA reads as TGTGCCAGCTCACCGGCGGGGGCCCGGTTGTATAGCAATCAGCCCCAGCATTTT. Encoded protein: CASSPAGARLYSNQPQHF.

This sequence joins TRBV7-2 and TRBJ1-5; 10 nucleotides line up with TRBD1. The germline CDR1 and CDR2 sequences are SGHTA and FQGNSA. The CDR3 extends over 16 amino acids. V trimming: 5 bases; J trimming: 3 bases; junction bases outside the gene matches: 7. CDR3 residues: CASSNPGTGDNQPQHF. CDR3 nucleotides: TGTGCCAGCAGCAACCCAGGGACAGGGGACAATCAGCCCCAGCATTTT.

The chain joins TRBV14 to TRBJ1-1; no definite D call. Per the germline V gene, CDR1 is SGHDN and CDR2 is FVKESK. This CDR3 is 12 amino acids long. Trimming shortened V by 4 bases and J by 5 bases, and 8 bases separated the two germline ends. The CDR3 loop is CASSLVGTEAFF. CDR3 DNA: TGTGCCAGCAGCCTAGTGGGGACTGAAGCTTTCTTT.

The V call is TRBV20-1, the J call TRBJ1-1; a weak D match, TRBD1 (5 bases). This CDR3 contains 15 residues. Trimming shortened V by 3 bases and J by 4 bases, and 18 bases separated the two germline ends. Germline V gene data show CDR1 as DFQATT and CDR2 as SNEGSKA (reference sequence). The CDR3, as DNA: TGCAGTGCTAGTTCGGCTGGAGGGGTGGTCACTGAAGCTTTCTTT. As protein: CSASSAGGVVTEAFF.

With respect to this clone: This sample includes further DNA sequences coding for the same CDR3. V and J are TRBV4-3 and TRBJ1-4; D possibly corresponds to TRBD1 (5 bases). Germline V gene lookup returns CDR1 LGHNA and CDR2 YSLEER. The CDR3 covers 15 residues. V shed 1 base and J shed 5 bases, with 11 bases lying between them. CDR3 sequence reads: CASSQGRDLNEKLFF. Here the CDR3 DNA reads TGCGCCAGCAGCCAAGGGAGGGACTTAAATGAAAAACTGTTTTTT.

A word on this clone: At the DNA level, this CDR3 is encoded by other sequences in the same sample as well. This chain's CDR3 is CAWSRGSTGELFF. CDR3 sequence (DNA): TGTGCCTGGAGTCGGGGGAGCACCGGGGAGCTGTTTTTT. The V call is TRBV30, the J call TRBJ2-2, with a possible D match to TRBD2 (6 bases). The CDR3 runs 13 residues. V lost 2 bases and J lost 4, with 8 bases in between. Germline V lookup: CDR1 GTSNPN, CDR2 SVGIG (reference sequence).

CDR3 DNA sequence: TGTGCCAGCAGCTTCACCAGGGACGGCAATCAGCCCCAGCATTTT. It translates to CASSFTRDGNQPQHF. V gene TRBV7-2 combines with J gene TRBJ1-5; a weak D match, TRBD1 (5 bases). Germline CDR1 and CDR2: SGHTA and FQGNSA. V shed 3 bases and J shed 2 bases, with 11 bases lying between them. The CDR3 loop spans 15 amino acids.

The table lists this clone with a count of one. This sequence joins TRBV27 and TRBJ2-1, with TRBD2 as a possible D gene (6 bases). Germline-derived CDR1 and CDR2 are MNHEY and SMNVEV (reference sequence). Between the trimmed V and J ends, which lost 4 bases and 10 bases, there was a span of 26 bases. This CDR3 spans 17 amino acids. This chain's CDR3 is CASSSHPASVFGWEQFF. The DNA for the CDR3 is TGTGCCAGCAGTTCCCACCCCGCTAGCGTGTTCGGGTGGGAGCAGTTCTTC.

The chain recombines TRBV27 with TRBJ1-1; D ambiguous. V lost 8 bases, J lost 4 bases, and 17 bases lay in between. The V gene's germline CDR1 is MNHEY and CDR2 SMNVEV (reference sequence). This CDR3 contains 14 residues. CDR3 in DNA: TGTGCCAGCGGGCCGGGCCTGGAGTCCACTGAAGCTTTCTTT. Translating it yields CASGPGLESTEAFF.